There are a few counts of the clone carrying this T cell receptor (beta chain). The antigen is undetermined. The CDR3 extends over 14 amino acids. Unmatched junction bases numbered 4, after V lost 6 bases and J lost 3 bases. Germline lookup yields CDR1 DFQATT and CDR2 SNEGSKA (reference sequence). In the library, individual cDNA molecules carried attached unique molecular identifiers. Each CDR3 protein gets one entry after TCRdb re-called the 5' RACE reads with MiXCR. The sample yields roughly 80,000 distinct CDR3 sequences, around 8.7% seen once. The sample is drawn from a study of early T cells in non-severe SARS-CoV-2 infection. Turning to the study itself: Sequencing of bulk RNA from unsorted whole blood was done, without chain pairing.

The study, taken as a whole, reports: VDJdb-based annotation leaned toward anti-spike CD8 responses and missed private and CD4 specificities.

The source material was whole blood. This receptor was obtained from an adult who was a healthcare worker with PCR-confirmed SARS-CoV-2 infection or an uninfected control (not recorded which). The gene calls are TRBV20-1 and TRBJ2-1; 11 bases match TRBD2. The CDR3 nucleotides are TGCAGTGCCTCGACTAGCGGGGTCTACAATGAGCAGTTCTTC. Translating gives CSASTSGVYNEQFF.